This T cell receptor (beta chain) was found in a study of read filtering for tumor transcriptome and immune sequencing. Study summary: Patients were 17 male and around 15 female, mean age approximately 70 years, range roughly 47 to 85. RNA-seq yielded only about 75 to 1,400 TCR reads, IR-seq about 4.05 to 11 million.

This clonotype was counted many times. Its antigen is still unknown. The study's findings and limits: RNA-seq captured clonotypes less deeply and reliably than IR-seq. Sorted CD138-negative bone marrow cells were not purified T cells.

The germline CDR1 and CDR2 sequences are SGHAT and FQNNGV. Trimming took 3 bases from V and 2 from J; bases not matched to a gene: 6. The CDR3 extends over 15 amino acids. The library was built from around 400 ng RNA with molecular barcoded adaptors for alpha/delta and beta/gamma chains. Each CDR3 protein is one row after TCRdb ran MiXCR on the reads. The data contain some 39,000 distinct CDR3 sequences, around 15% of them seen just once; the ten biggest clones take up around 20%. Sequenced: a population of CD138-negative cells sorted from bone marrow. The V and J genes are TRBV11-2 and TRBJ1-2, with 7 bases aligning to TRBD1. This clonotype was obtained from a donor at least 40 years old with multiple myeloma. The CDR3 DNA reads TGTGCCAGCAGCTTGGCTACAGGGGCAAACTATGGCTACACCTTC. Its translation: CASSLATGANYGYTF.